This T cell receptor (beta chain) was profiled in a study of cytomegalovirus exposure and HLA in healthy donors. Overall study findings and caveats: DRB1 showed the most TCR associations and HLA-C the fewest in a later analysis, as rates varied by HLA locus. Compared with the roughly 700-donor mean, an Asian-associated ancestry cluster reportedly had fewer N-insertions, according to a later analysis.

Concerning this clone itself: Its antigen is still unknown.

The PCR had 60 Vbeta and 13 Jbeta primers. Assay used: immunoSEQ multiplex PCR; TCRdb lists only in-frame clones, some missing. The data contain about 170,000 clones, more than 65% of them seen just once; the ten biggest clones take up approximately 1.6%. Deletions cut 3 bases from V and 0 bases from J, with 14 bases between. CDR3 length: 16 amino acids. CDR1 and CDR2 from the germline V gene are MNHEY and SVGAGI. The V call is TRBV6-5, the J call TRBJ1-2, with D tentatively TRBD1 (6 bases). The sample taken for sequencing was PBMCs. The clonotype originates from a male donor in good health and CMV-seronegative. The CDR3 nucleotides read TGTGCCAGCAGTTATTCGCTGGGGGCGCCTAACTATGGCTACACCTTC. Its protein is CASSYSLGAPNYGYTF.